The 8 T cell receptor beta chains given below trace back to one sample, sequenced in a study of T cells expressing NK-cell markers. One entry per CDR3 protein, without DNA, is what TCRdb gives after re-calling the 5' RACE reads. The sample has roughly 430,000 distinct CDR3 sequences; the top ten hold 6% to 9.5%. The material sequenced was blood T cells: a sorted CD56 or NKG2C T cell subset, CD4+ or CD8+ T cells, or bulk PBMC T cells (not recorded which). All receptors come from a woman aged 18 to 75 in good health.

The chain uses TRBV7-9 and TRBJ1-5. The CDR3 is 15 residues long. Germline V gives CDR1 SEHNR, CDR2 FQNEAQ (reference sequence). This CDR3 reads CASSLDREEHQPQHF.

The CDR3 protein is CASSLGRTGGNNEQFF. This chain connects TRBV5-4 to TRBJ2-1; the TRBD1 assignment by TCRdb is unverifiable without DNA. Germline V gene lookup returns CDR1 SGHNT and CDR2 YYREEE (reference sequence). CDR3 length: 16 residues. Full variable domain (rest looked up from reference TRBV5-4 and TRBJ2-1): ETGVTQSPTHLIKTRGQQVTLRCSSQSGHNTVSWYQQALGQGPQFIFQYYREEENGRGNFPPRFSGLQFPNYSSELNVNALELDDSALYLCASSLGRTGGNNEQFFGPGTRLTVL.

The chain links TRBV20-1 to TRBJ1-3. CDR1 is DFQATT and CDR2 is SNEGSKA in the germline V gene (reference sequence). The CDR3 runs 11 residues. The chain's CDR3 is CSAITWDTIYF.

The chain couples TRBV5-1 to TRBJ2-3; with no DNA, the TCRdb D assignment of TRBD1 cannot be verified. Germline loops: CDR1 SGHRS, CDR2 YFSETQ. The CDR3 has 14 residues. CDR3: CASSSQGSWDTQYF.

Here the CDR3 reads CASSLLGQGGIQYF. The J gene is TRBJ2-4, the V gene TRBV12-3 or TRBV12-4; checking the TCRdb D call of TRBD1 is not possible without DNA. This CDR3 comprises 14 residues.

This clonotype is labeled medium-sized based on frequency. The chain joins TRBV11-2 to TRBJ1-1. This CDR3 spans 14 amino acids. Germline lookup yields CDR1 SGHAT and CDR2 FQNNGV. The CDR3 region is CASSLGGPNTEAFF.

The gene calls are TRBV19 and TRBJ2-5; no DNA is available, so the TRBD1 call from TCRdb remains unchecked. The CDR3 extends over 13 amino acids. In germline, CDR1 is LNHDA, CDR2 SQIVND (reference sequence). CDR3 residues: CATTPRAGETQYF. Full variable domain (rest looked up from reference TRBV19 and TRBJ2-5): DGGITQSPKYLFRKEGQNVTLSCEQNLNHDAMYWYRQDPGQGLRLIYYSQIVNDFQKGDIAEGYSVSREKKESFPLTVTSAQKNPTAFYLCATTPRAGETQYFGPGTRLLVL.

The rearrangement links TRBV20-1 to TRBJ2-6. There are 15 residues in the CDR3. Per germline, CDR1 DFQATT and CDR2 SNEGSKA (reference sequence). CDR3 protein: CSARDQRSGANVLTF.